This T cell receptor (beta chain) was captured by sequencing in a study of OX40 agonist ivuxolimab in advanced cancers. At the level of the study: Enrolled patients in dose escalation had cancers that were hepatocellular carcinoma, melanoma, renal cell or head and neck cancer.

Germline assignment: CDR1 MDHEN and CDR2 SYDVKM. This CDR3 comprises 12 residues. Losses at the gene ends were 8 bases for V and 9 bases for J; bases not matched to a gene: 7. This clone occurred once. The protocol was immunoSEQ multiplex PCR, while the TCRdb copy is restricted to in-frame clones and leaves out a portion. The repertoire has tens of thousands of clones, 82% of them found once; the top ten carry roughly 7.1%. This TCR was recovered from an adult with an advanced solid tumor such as melanoma, head and neck, liver or kidney cancer. The sample was CD4+ or CD8+ T cells sorted from blood, taken in a trial of the OX40 agonist ivuxolimab. The chain joins TRBV28 to TRBJ2-1; 7 bases align to TRBD2. CDR3 residues: CASGTIAGEQFF. Written as DNA, the CDR3 is TGTGCCAGCGGTACGATAGCGGGTGAGCAGTTCTTC.